The rows below give T cell receptor beta chains drawn from one sample of a study of blood T cell repertoires in COVID-19. Sequenced by immunoSEQ multiplex PCR; TCRdb stores in-frame clones only, minus some. In the table there are roughly 31,000 clones, 90% of which are singletons. The sample comprised peripheral blood. The receptor source for this set is a man in his sixties with active COVID-19. Each CDR3 is given with its conserved first and last residue. The D gene is left open where the match is weak. A row's size may be missing; if present it is once, few, many or a size class.

few	TRBV4-1	13	-	TRBJ2-1	TGCGCCGTAGTCAGGGTTGGCTACAATGAGCAGTTCTTC	CAVVRVGYNEQFF
-	TRBV3-1/TRBV3-2	16	-	TRBJ1-4	TGTGCCAGCAGCCAAGCTCGAGCGGCAACTAATGAAAAACTGTTTTTT	CASSQARAATNEKLFF
-	TRBV7-2	15	-	TRBJ2-5	TGTGCCAGCAGCTTAGGGCAGGGAAGACAAGAGACCCAGTACTTC	CASSLGQGRQETQYF
-	TRBV6-2/TRBV6-3	16	TRBD1	TRBJ2-1	TGTGCCAGCAGTCCCCTGGGACAGAGCTCCTACAATGAGCAGTTCTTC	CASSPLGQSSYNEQFF
-	TRBV12-3/TRBV12-4	13	TRBD1	TRBJ2-1	TGTGCCAGCAGTTTGGGACAGAACAATGAGCAGTTCTTC	CASSLGQNNEQFF
-	TRBV15	15	-	TRBJ1-3	TGTGCCACCAGCAGAGATAAAGGGGCGGGAAACACCATATATTTT	CATSRDKGAGNTIYF
-	TRBV7-3	15	TRBD2	TRBJ2-1	TGTGCCAGCAGCCCCGGACTAGTCGGAAAGGATGAGCAGTTCTTC	CASSPGLVGKDEQFF
-	TRBV6-5	14	TRBD1	TRBJ2-3	TGTGCCAGCAGTATGACAGGGGGATCGGGTACGCAGTATTTT	CASSMTGGSGTQYF
once	TRBV12-3/TRBV12-4	13	-	TRBJ1-1	TGTGCCAGCAGCAGACAAGAGAACACTGAAGCTTTCTTT	CASSRQENTEAFF
-	TRBV4-2	14	TRBD2	TRBJ2-1	TGTGCCAGCAGCCAAGACAGACTAGCGTGGGCTCAGTTCTTC	CASSQDRLAWAQFF
few	TRBV10-3	14	TRBD1	TRBJ1-1	TGTGCCATCAGGGGCGAGTCAACAGGGGCCGAAGCTTTCTTT	CAIRGESTGAEAFF
once	TRBV29-1	14	-	TRBJ1-2	TGCAGCGTTGAAAATCTCGGGGGGCCCTATGGCTACACCTTC	CSVENLGGPYGYTF
-	TRBV6-2/TRBV6-3	14	TRBD1	TRBJ1-6	TGTGCCAGCAGCCAGGCAGGGGGGACTTCACCCCTCCACTTT	CASSQAGGTSPLHF
-	TRBV9	14	-	TRBJ1-2	TGTGCCAGCAGCGTAGCTCGGGGGGTGGATGGCTACACCTTC	CASSVARGVDGYTF
-	TRBV7-8	13	-	TRBJ1-5	TGTGCCAGCACCTCGGGGAGCAATCAGCCCCAGCATTTT	CASTSGSNQPQHF
-	TRBV9	16	TRBD2	TRBJ2-7	TGTGCCAGCAGCCCCCACAGGACTAGCGGTTCCTACGAGCAGTACTTC	CASSPHRTSGSYEQYF
-	TRBV29-1	11	TRBD2	TRBJ2-7	TGCAGCGTTGTTAGCGGGTACGAGCAGTACTTC	CSVVSGYEQYF
-	TRBV5-1	15	TRBD2	TRBJ2-3	TGCGCCAGCAGCTTCAACGGGGGGTACACAGATACGCAGTATTTT	CASSFNGGYTDTQYF
-	TRBV14	13	-	TRBJ1-2	TGTGCCAGCAGCCAAGTCCAGGGGTATGGCTACACCTTC	CASSQVQGYGYTF
-	TRBV5-1	18	TRBD1	TRBJ2-6	TGCGCCAGCAGCTTGAGGGGACAGGGGGAATCTGGGGCCAACGTCCTGACTTTC	CASSLRGQGESGANVLTF
-	TRBV5-1	14	-	TRBJ2-2	TGCGCCAGCAGCTTGGAAGGGGCCCCCGGGGAGCTGTTTTTT	CASSLEGAPGELFF
-	TRBV28	14	TRBD1	TRBJ1-1	TGTGCCAGCAGTCCGGGGGACAGGTGGACTGAAGCTTTCTTT	CASSPGDRWTEAFF
-	TRBV11-2	15	TRBD2	TRBJ2-3	TGTGCCAGCAGCTTTAGCGGGGGGTACACAGATACGCAGTATTTT	CASSFSGGYTDTQYF
-	TRBV21-1	15	-	TRBJ2-7	TGTTCAAAGCGGAGGGACAGGGTACTTAGCGACGAGCAGTACTTC	CSKRRDRVLSDEQYF
-	TRBV10-3	15	TRBD2	TRBJ2-1	TGTGCCATCAGTAGCCCGTCAGCGGGGGCTGATGAGCAGTTCTTC	CAISSPSAGADEQFF
-	TRBV9	12	TRBD1	TRBJ2-1	TGTGCCAGCAGCAAAGACAGGGGGCAGAAGTTCTTC	CASSKDRGQKFF
-	TRBV27	13	TRBD1	TRBJ1-3	TGTGCCAGCAGCAGGGACAGGGGTGACACCATATATTTT	CASSRDRGDTIYF
-	TRBV27	18	TRBD1	TRBJ2-7	TGTGCCAGCAGCCTGTATCCACCCGGGACAGGGGGAGGTGGCGAGCAGTACTTC	CASSLYPPGTGGGGEQYF
-	TRBV6-6	14	TRBD1	TRBJ1-2	TGTGCCAGCAGTTACCGGGGACAGGGTGATGGCTACACCTTC	CASSYRGQGDGYTF
-	TRBV4-1	16	TRBD2	TRBJ2-3	TGCGCCAGCAGCCAGACCCTAGCGGGGAGCACAGATACGCAGTATTTT	CASSQTLAGSTDTQYF
-	TRBV3-1/TRBV3-2	15	-	TRBJ2-7	TGTGCCAGCAGCCCTACACACCGGACAGTGTTCGAGCAGTACTTC	CASSPTHRTVFEQYF
-	TRBV7-2	15	TRBD2	TRBJ2-1	TGTGCCAGCAGCCCGGGACCGGGGGGCTACAATGAGCAGTTCTTC	CASSPGPGGYNEQFF
-	TRBV6-6	18	TRBD2	TRBJ2-5	TGTGCCAGCAGTCCCCCTTGGACTAGCGGGGGTTCGTGGGAGACCCAGTACTTC	CASSPPWTSGGSWETQYF
-	TRBV6-4	9	-	TRBJ2-5	TGTGCCAGCCCGGAGACCCAGTACTTC	CASPETQYF
-	TRBV27	15	-	TRBJ2-1	TGTGCCAGCAGGGTAACGGGGACTCAGAACAATGAGCAGTTCTTC	CASRVTGTQNNEQFF
-	TRBV7-2	13	-	TRBJ1-6	TGTGCCAGCAGCCGGACAAGGGATTCACCCCTCCACTTT	CASSRTRDSPLHF
-	TRBV5-1	14	-	TRBJ2-7	TGCGCCAGCAGCAATGATAAGAGGGCCTACGAGCAGTACTTC	CASSNDKRAYEQYF
-	TRBV28	13	-	TRBJ2-1	TGTGCCAGCAGTTCGACAGGATCCAATGAGCAGTTCTTC	CASSSTGSNEQFF
-	TRBV18	14	TRBD1	TRBJ1-5	TGTGCCAGCTCCCCAGGGGGGGGTGGCCAGCCCCAGCATTTT	CASSPGGGGQPQHF
few	TRBV12-3/TRBV12-4	12	-	TRBJ1-1	TGTGCCAGCAGCAGGAGACAGTCGCGAGCTTTCTTT	CASSRRQSRAFF
-	TRBV27	17	TRBD2	TRBJ2-1	TGTGCCAGCAGCACCCCCCGGACTAGCGGAAACTACAATGAGCAGTTCTTC	CASSTPRTSGNYNEQFF
-	TRBV5-4	14	TRBD1	TRBJ1-6	TGTGCCAGCACCCTACAGGGGGCTGATTCACCCCTCCACTTT	CASTLQGADSPLHF
-	TRBV4-1	14	TRBD1	TRBJ2-7	TGCGCCAGCAGCCAACCCACAGGGGACTACGAGCAGTACTTC	CASSQPTGDYEQYF
-	TRBV7-9	14	-	TRBJ1-1	TGTGCCAGCACCCCCCTCGGACAGAACACTGAAGCTTTCTTT	CASTPLGQNTEAFF
-	TRBV7-2	17	TRBD1	TRBJ2-2	TGTGCCAGCAGCTTAGCGCCTACAGGGGGAAAAACCGGGGAGCTGTTTTTT	CASSLAPTGGKTGELFF
once	TRBV2	17	TRBD2	TRBJ2-6	TGTGCCAGCAGTCCCAGCGGGACGAGGGGTGGGGCCAACGTCCTGACTTTC	CASSPSGTRGGANVLTF
-	TRBV4-1	16	-	TRBJ2-7	TGCGCCAGCAGCCAAGAATCCCTGGGTGGAGGGTACGAGCAGTACTTC	CASSQESLGGGYEQYF
-	TRBV7-9	15	-	TRBJ1-3	TGTGCCAGCAGCTTAGGTGGAGGGCGGAGAAACACCATATATTTT	CASSLGGGRRNTIYF
-	TRBV10-3	13	TRBD1	TRBJ1-2	TGTGCCATCATGGGGCAGGGGGCAAGTGGCTACACCTTC	CAIMGQGASGYTF
-	TRBV30	15	-	TRBJ1-5	TGTGCCTGCCCAGGGGAAGGACACGACAATCAGCCCCAGCATTTT	CACPGEGHDNQPQHF
-	TRBV5-1	14	TRBD1	TRBJ1-2	TGCGCCAGCAGCCTACAACAGGGGGCCTATGGCTACACCTTC	CASSLQQGAYGYTF
-	TRBV24-1	13	TRBD1	TRBJ1-1	TGTGCCACCAAGGGACAGACTAACACTGAAGCTTTCTTT	CATKGQTNTEAFF
-	TRBV11-3	14	-	TRBJ1-3	TGTGCCAGCAGCCTACCAGGGTGGATAGACACCATATATTTT	CASSLPGWIDTIYF
-	TRBV11-3	15	TRBD2	TRBJ2-1	TGTGCCAGCAGCCCTCACACGGGGGGGCAGAATGAGCAGTTCTTC	CASSPHTGGQNEQFF